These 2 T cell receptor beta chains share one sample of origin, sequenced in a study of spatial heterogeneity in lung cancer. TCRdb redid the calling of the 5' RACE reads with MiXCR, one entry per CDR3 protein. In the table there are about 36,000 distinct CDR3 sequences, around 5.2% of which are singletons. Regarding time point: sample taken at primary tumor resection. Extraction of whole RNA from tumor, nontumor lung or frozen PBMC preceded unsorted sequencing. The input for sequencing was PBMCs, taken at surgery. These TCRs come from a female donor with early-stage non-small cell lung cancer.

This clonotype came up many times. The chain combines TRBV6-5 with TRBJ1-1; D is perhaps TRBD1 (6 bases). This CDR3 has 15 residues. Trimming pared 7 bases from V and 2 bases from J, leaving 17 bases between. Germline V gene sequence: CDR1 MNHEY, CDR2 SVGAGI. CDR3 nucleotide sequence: TGTGCCAGCAATGTGTGGGGGCGCAAAAACACTGAAGCTTTCTTT. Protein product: CASNVWGRKNTEAFF.

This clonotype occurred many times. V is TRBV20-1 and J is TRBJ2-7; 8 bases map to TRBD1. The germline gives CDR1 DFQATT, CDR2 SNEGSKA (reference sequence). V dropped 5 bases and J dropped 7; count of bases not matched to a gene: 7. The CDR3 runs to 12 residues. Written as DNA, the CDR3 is TGCAGTGCTGCCCAGGGGGCAGGTGAGCAGTACTTC. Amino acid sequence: CSAAQGAGEQYF.